The rows below give T cell receptor beta chains drawn from one sample of a study of blood T cell repertoires in COVID-19. Profiling relied on immunoSEQ multiplex PCR, and the TCRdb table lists in-frame clones only, not all of them. The data contain about 220,000 clones, around three quarters of them singletons. Sequenced input: peripheral blood. Source of these receptors: a woman in her sixties or seventies with acute or convalescent COVID-19. CDR3s include the opening cysteine and the closing phenylalanine or tryptophan. The order of the fields is D gene, J gene, clone size, V gene, CDR3 DNA, CDR3 protein. D genes are given only for firm matches. Only part of the rows carry a size: once, few, many, or a class if the clone is expanded.

. TRBJ2-5 . TRBV29-1 TGCAGCGTTGTACGGACTCAAGAGACCCAGTACTTC CSVVRTQETQYF
. TRBJ1-1 . TRBV19 TGTGCCAGTAGTACCAGGAACACTGAAGCTTTCTTT CASSTRNTEAFF
. TRBJ2-3 . TRBV6-5 TGTGCCAGCAGTTACAAGGGGACAGATACGCAGTATTTT CASSYKGTDTQYF
TRBD2 TRBJ2-7 . TRBV3-1/TRBV3-2 TGTGCCAGCAGCCGGGTCGGGACTACAGAGGCCTACGAGCAGTACTTC CASSRVGTTEAYEQYF
TRBD1 TRBJ2-2 once TRBV4-1 TGCGCCAGCAGTAGAACAGGGGCCGGGGAGCTGTTTTTT CASSRTGAGELFF
. TRBJ2-2 . TRBV12-5 TGTGCTAGTGGTTCGGGGGACGGTGACACCGGGGAGCTGTTTTTT CASGSGDGDTGELFF
TRBD2 TRBJ2-3 . TRBV5-1 TGCGCCAGCAGCTCGGGACTAGCGGTCCAAACAGATACGCAGTATTTT CASSSGLAVQTDTQYF
. TRBJ1-1 few TRBV6-5 TGTGCCAGCAGTTACGGCGGAGGGAACACTGAAGCTTTCTTT CASSYGGGNTEAFF
. TRBJ1-1 . TRBV4-2 TGTGCCAGCAGCCAAGAAGGTACTTGGGGAGGGCTCAACACTGAAGCTTTCTTT CASSQEGTWGGLNTEAFF
. TRBJ1-2 few TRBV19 TGTGCCAGTAGTCCAAATCCCCGCTTTGAGGCCACGGGTGCGTATGGCTACACCTTC CASSPNPRFEATGAYGYTF
. TRBJ2-7 . TRBV11-2 TGTGCCAGCAGGGTCATCCGACTAGGGTACGAGCAGTACTTC CASRVIRLGYEQYF
. TRBJ2-1 . TRBV5-4 TGTGCCAGCAGCATTACTAGTAACGGTGAGCAGTTCTTC CASSITSNGEQFF
. TRBJ2-2 . TRBV29-1 TGCAGCGTTGAAACGGTGAACACCGGGGAGCTGTTTTTT CSVETVNTGELFF
TRBD1 TRBJ1-1 . TRBV6-5 TGTGCCAGCAGTTACCCGACAGGGATCCCTTTCTTT CASSYPTGIPFF
. TRBJ2-5 . TRBV7-2 TGTGCCAGCAGCTATTCCCGACAACAGGGGAAGGGGGGACAAGAGACCCAGTACTTC CASSYSRQQGKGGQETQYF
. TRBJ1-6 . TRBV3-1/TRBV3-2 TGTGCCAGCAGCCAAGAGGTAGCGGGTTCGTTCAATTCACCCCTCCACTTT CASSQEVAGSFNSPLHF
TRBD1 TRBJ1-1 once TRBV24-1 TGTGCCACCAGTGATATGACAGGGCTCGAAGCTTTCTTT CATSDMTGLEAFF
. TRBJ1-3 . TRBV6-5 TGTGCCAGCAGAGCACCGGGCGGGCCTGGAAACACCATATATTTT CASRAPGGPGNTIYF
. TRBJ2-7 . TRBV6-6 TGTGCCAGCAGTTACCTGCAGATCGGAGGGTACGAGCAGTACTTC CASSYLQIGGYEQYF
. TRBJ2-2 . TRBV2 TGTGCCAGCAGTGACAGGGGCACCGGGGAGCTGTTTTTT CASSDRGTGELFF
. TRBJ1-2 few TRBV6-5 TGTGCCAGCAGTTACTCCAGTGGGGCACCCTATGGCTACACCTTC CASSYSSGAPYGYTF
. TRBJ2-5 . TRBV15 TGTGCCACCAGCAAAAGGAGCGGAGAAGAGACCCAGTACTTC CATSKRSGEETQYF
. TRBJ2-3 . TRBV5-1 TGCGCCAGCAGTCGCTACAACGGGAACCCTGGCACAGATACGCAGTATTTT CASSRYNGNPGTDTQYF
. TRBJ1-2 . TRBV18 TGTGCCAGCTCACCACTTGGGACGGGAGGAAACTATGGCTACACCTTC CASSPLGTGGNYGYTF
. TRBJ2-6 few TRBV3-1/TRBV3-2 TGTGCCAGCGGAAAGAGTAACAGGGTTAACTCTGGGGCCAACGTCCTGACTTTC CASGKSNRVNSGANVLTF
TRBD2 TRBJ2-2 . TRBV7-2 TGTGCCAGCAGCTTAGGCGGGGGGCCCGGGGAGCTGTTTTTT CASSLGGGPGELFF
TRBD2 TRBJ2-3 few TRBV24-1 TGTGCCACCAGTGATTTGACCGGGAGGTCAAGCACAGATACGCAGTATTTT CATSDLTGRSSTDTQYF
TRBD1 TRBJ1-5 once TRBV2 TGTGCCAGCACCGGGACAGGGGGCCCGGGCAATCAGCCCCAGCATTTT CASTGTGGPGNQPQHF
. TRBJ2-1 . TRBV5-6 TGTGCCAGCAGCCGAACAAATGAGCAGTTCTTC CASSRTNEQFF
TRBD2 TRBJ2-3 . TRBV7-2 TGTGCCAGCAGCTTAGTAGGTCTGTCAGGGAGGGGTACGCAGTATTTT CASSLVGLSGRGTQYF
TRBD1 TRBJ2-3 . TRBV24-1 TGTGCCATCAGTGAACAGGGGAATACGCAGTATTTT CAISEQGNTQYF
. TRBJ2-1 . TRBV6-5 TGTGCCAGCAGGGGTATGGCAGGGAGGTATGAGCAGTTCTTC CASRGMAGRYEQFF
TRBD2 TRBJ2-7 few TRBV5-6 TGTGCCAGCAGCTACGGGAGGTTGGGGTACGAGCAGTACTTC CASSYGRLGYEQYF
. TRBJ2-2 . TRBV7-3 TGTGCCAGCAGCCGGGACTCCGACACCGGGGAGCTGTTTTTT CASSRDSDTGELFF
. TRBJ1-6 . TRBV28 TGTGCCACCTACCGAGGGAATAATTCACCCCTCCACTTT CATYRGNNSPLHF
. TRBJ1-5 . TRBV4-1 TGCGCCAGCAGCCAAGATGGTACGGGTCTCGAGCCCCAGCATTTT CASSQDGTGLEPQHF
. TRBJ1-3 once TRBV5-6 TGTGCCAGCAGCTTCGCGGTACCTGGAAACACCATATATTTT CASSFAVPGNTIYF
TRBD1 TRBJ2-7 . TRBV14 TGTGCCAGCAGCCAAGGAAGGGGACAGGGGAGGGGCGAGCAGTACTTC CASSQGRGQGRGEQYF
TRBD2 TRBJ2-5 . TRBV6-5 TGTGCCAGCAGGGGGACTAGCGGGGGACAAGAGACCCAGTACTTC CASRGTSGGQETQYF
. TRBJ1-1 few TRBV7-7 TGTGCCAGCAGCTTATGGGAGGGGACGAACACTGAAGCTTTCTTT CASSLWEGTNTEAFF
. TRBJ1-2 few TRBV11-2 TGTGCCAGCAGCCCGGCGGGGGGCGAAGGCTACACCTTC CASSPAGGEGYTF
TRBD1 TRBJ2-6 . TRBV2 TGTGCCAGCAGCGCGCCAGGGGGCTTCTCTGGGGCCAACGTCCTGACTTTC CASSAPGGFSGANVLTF
. TRBJ2-1 . TRBV7-2 TGTGCCAGCAGCTTAGCCAGGACTTCCTACAATGAGCAGTTCTTC CASSLARTSYNEQFF
. TRBJ1-2 . TRBV5-1 TGCGCCAGCAGCTTCGACAGGCGGGGCTACACCTTC CASSFDRRGYTF